Sequencing of this T cell receptor beta chain was carried out in a study of PD-1 blockade in classical Hodgkin lymphoma. Regarding the study as a whole: Individuals who commenced nivolumab within less than 1 year of ASCT were excluded. Whereas CD4+ TCR diversity had risen significantly by C4D1, CD8+ TCR diversity had not.

Sequenced by immunoSEQ multiplex PCR; TCRdb stores in-frame clones only, minus some. Of about 100,000 clones listed, around 88% were seen once; the top ten hold about 7.1%. About this clone: Antigen: not known.

Autologous stem cell transplantation was followed by relapse in every patient, and brentuximab vedotin exposure varied. Best outcomes ranged across complete response, partial response and progressive disease. The CDR3 spans 14 residues. Per germline, CDR1 LGHNA and CDR2 YNFKEQ. V lost 5 bases and J lost 7, with 17 bases in between. This clonotype was sampled from a human donor with classical Hodgkin lymphoma. This rearrangement joins TRBV4-2 to TRBJ1-1; D possibly corresponds to TRBD1 (5 bases). Source: peripheral blood mononuclear cells (PBMCs), taken before the second cycle of nivolumab. The CDR3 sequence: CASSLFDGGGEAFF. DNA for the CDR3: TGTGCCAGCAGCTTGTTTGACGGCGGGGGTGAAGCTTTCTTT.